A single sample is the source of the 12 T cell receptor beta chains below, sequenced in a study of shared clonotypes between healthy human individuals. Generated by immunoSEQ multiplex PCR, the TCRdb table keeps only in-frame clones and is missing some. The sample carries some 450,000 clones, approximately 77% recorded once. Source material: PBMCs. The source is a woman aged 40 to 50 in good health. Some clones in this sample may be carry-over from other donors' samples.

The rearrangement joins TRBV19 to TRBJ2-5; TRBD2 matches at 14 bases. CDR1 is LNHDA and CDR2 is SQIVND in the germline V gene (reference sequence). CDR3 length: 18 residues. Trimming took 8 bases from V and 5 from J; bases not matched to a gene: 16. CDR3 nucleotides: TGTGCCAGTCGGTCGGGGACTAGCGGGAGCATTGGATCGGAGACCCAGTACTTC. The encoded protein is CASRSGTSGSIGSETQYF.

The chain carries TRBV11-1 and TRBJ2-1, with D perhaps TRBD2 (6 bases). The V gene's germline CDR1 is SGHAT and CDR2 FQDESV (reference sequence). This CDR3 spans 14 amino acids. Between the trimmed V and J ends, which lost 5 bases and 4 bases, there was a span of 12 bases. The CDR3 nucleotides read TGTGCCAGCAGCACCCGGGGAGGATACAATGAGCAGTTCTTC. The encoded protein is CASSTRGGYNEQFF.

The V and J genes are TRBV7-2 and TRBJ1-1, with TRBD1 identical over 8 bases. The germline V gene encodes CDR1 SGHTA and CDR2 FQGNSA. The CDR3 sequence is 14 residues long. V lost 5 bases, J lost 1 base, and 3 bases stayed unmatched. CDR3 bases: TGTGCCAGCAGCGCAGGACAGGGGAACACTGAAGCTTTCTTT. Translated, it gives CASSAGQGNTEAFF.

The chain links TRBV19 to TRBJ2-5; D is ambiguous. There are 13 residues in the CDR3. V was shortened by 3 bases and J by 5 bases, with 10 bases between the two germline ends. CDR1 and CDR2 from the germline V gene are LNHDA and SQIVND (reference sequence). The CDR3 loop is CASSIFLGETQYF. The CDR3 coding sequence is TGTGCCAGTAGTATTTTCTTGGGCGAGACCCAGTACTTC. Together with reference TRBV19 and TRBJ2-5, the CDR3 gives the full variable domain: DGGITQSPKYLFRKEGQNVTLSCEQNLNHDAMYWYRQDPGQGLRLIYYSQIVNDFQKGDIAEGYSVSREKKESFPLTVTSAQKNPTAFYLCASSIFLGETQYFGPGTRLLVL.

This clone was seen a single time. One base separates it from a far larger clone, so it is likely a read error. The J gene is TRBJ1-1, the V gene TRBV30; D is unclear. In germline, CDR1 is GTSNPN, CDR2 SVGIG (reference sequence). The CDR3 runs 13 residues. V lost 3 bases, J lost 1 base, and 9 bases lay in between. CDR3 sequence reads: CAWSPNRNTEAFF. DNA for the CDR3: TGTGCCTGGAGCCCGAACAGGAACACTGAAGCTTTCTTT.

The genes are TRBV9 and TRBJ2-3, with D perhaps matching TRBD2 (6 bases). The V end was cut by 7 bases, the J end by 2 bases, with 11 bases between. CDR3 length: 13 amino acids. CDR1 SGDLS and CDR2 YYNGEE come from the germline V gene. CDR3 in amino acids: CASGRDDTDTQYF. Written as DNA, the CDR3 is TGTGCCAGCGGGCGGGATGACACAGATACGCAGTATTTT.

The genes are TRBV5-1 and TRBJ2-7; 11 nucleotides align to TRBD2. This CDR3 is 15 amino acids long. Germline lookup yields CDR1 SGHRS and CDR2 YFSETQ. V lost 4 bases to trimming and J lost 0 bases; unmatched junction nucleotides: 3. In DNA form, the CDR3 reads TGCGCCAGCAGCGGTGGACTAGCGGGCTCCTACGAGCAGTACTTC. Protein: CASSGGLAGSYEQYF.

A single count supports this clone. V and J are TRBV4-1 and TRBJ1-5; D is uncertain. CDR1 is MGHRA, CDR2 YSYEKL, per germline. V dropped 3 bases and J dropped 7 bases, with 10 bases sitting between them. This CDR3 spans 13 amino acids. CDR3 residues: CASSHGRSQPQHF. The CDR3 DNA sequence: TGCGCCAGCAGCCATGGTAGGAGCCAGCCCCAGCATTTT.

This clone was observed a single time. A far larger clone is one nucleotide away, so this likely arose from a read error. The chain carries TRBV30 and TRBJ1-1, with D maybe TRBD1 (5 bases). CDR3 length equals 14 residues. The germline CDR1 and CDR2 sequences are GTSNPN and SVGIG (reference sequence). The CDR3 DNA reads TGTGCCAGGAGGGACTCGCCGGCGGGCACTGAAGCTTTCTTT. This gives the protein CARRDSPAGTEAFF. Variable domain in full (rest from reference TRBV30 and TRBJ1-1): SQTIHQWPATLVQPVGSPLSLECTVEGTSNPNLYWYRQAAGRGLQLLFYSVGIGQISSEVPQNLSASRPQDRQFILSSKKLLLSDSGFYLCARRDSPAGTEAFFGQGTRLTVV.

The chain carries TRBV18 and TRBJ1-5; 7 bases map to TRBD1. The V gene's germline CDR1 is KGHSH and CDR2 LQKENI. The CDR3 consists of 13 residues. With V trimmed by 3 bases and J by 13 bases, 9 bases remained unmatched. DNA of the CDR3: TGTGCCAGCTCACCGAAGGCCGACAGGGCTCAGCATTTT. It is translated as CASSPKADRAQHF.

The chain combines TRBV6-5 with TRBJ1-2; 11 bases are a match to TRBD1. V lost 2 bases, J lost 7 bases, and 6 bases stayed unmatched. CDR1 is MNHEY and CDR2 is SVGAGI in the germline V gene. The CDR3 contains 15 residues. CDR3 nucleotide sequence: TGTGCCAGCAGTTACCGTGGGACAGGGGGTTTTGGCTACACCTTC. This codes for CASSYRGTGGFGYTF.

Turning to this clone: Being one base from a much bigger clone, this may be a read error. In the same sample, other DNA sequences code for this CDR3. This chain connects TRBV30 to TRBJ2-7, with TRBD1 matching over 10 bases. With V trimmed by 3 bases and J by 7 bases, 6 bases remained unmatched. The germline V gene has CDR1 GTSNPN and CDR2 SVGIG (reference sequence). The CDR3 spans 13 residues. DNA for the CDR3: TGTGCCTGGAGGGGACAGGGGTTGAATGAGCAGTACTTC. This gives the protein CAWRGQGLNEQYF.